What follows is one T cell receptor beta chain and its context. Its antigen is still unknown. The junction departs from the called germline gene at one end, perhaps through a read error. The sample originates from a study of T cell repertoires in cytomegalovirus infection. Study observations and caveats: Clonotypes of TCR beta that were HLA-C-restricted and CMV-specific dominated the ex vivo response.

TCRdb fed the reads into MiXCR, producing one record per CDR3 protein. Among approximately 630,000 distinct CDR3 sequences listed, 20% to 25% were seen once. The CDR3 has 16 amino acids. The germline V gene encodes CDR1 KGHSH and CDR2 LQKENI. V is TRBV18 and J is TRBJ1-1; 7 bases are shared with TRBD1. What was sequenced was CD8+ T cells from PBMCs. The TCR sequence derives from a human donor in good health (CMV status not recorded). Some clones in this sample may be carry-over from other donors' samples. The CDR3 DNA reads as TGTGTCAGCTCACCACGAAGAGGGGGCGGAATTTTTGAAGCTTTCTTT. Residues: CVSSPRRGGGIFEAFF.